Sequencing of this TCR beta chain was carried out in a study of regulatory T cells in long-lasting Graves disease. The germline V and J ends were trimmed by 6 bases and 1 base, with 12 bases remaining between them. The CDR3 has 15 residues. Sequencing libraries for TCR beta were prepared with iRepertoire HTBI primers and Arm-PCR of CDR3 regions. TCRdb reanalysed the multiplex PCR reads using MiXCR and keeps one entry per CDR3 protein. The table records under 800,000 distinct CDR3 sequences, roughly 15% of them present only once. Time point noted: newly diagnosed GD, antithyroid drugs for less than 3 months. PBMCs provided the RNA from which the TCR library was made. The same data also contributed to another study, on T cells in Graves' hyperthyroidism and ophthalmopathy. That work states: Patients aged 18 to 65 with hyperthyroidism were newly diagnosed, with duration under 2 months. RT-PCR in the first round (using the HTBI primer set) targeted the TCR CDR3.

The chain employs TRBV12-3 or TRBV12-4 and TRBJ2-2; no clear D. The material sequenced was peripheral blood mononuclear cells (PBMCs), taken at new diagnosis, from a patient treated with antithyroid drugs. This sequence was found in a woman in her 30s with Graves disease. This CDR3 reads CASSTDFMNTGELFF. Here the CDR3 DNA reads TGTGCCAGCAGCACAGACTTTATGAACACCGGGGAGCTGTTTTTT.